These 8 T cell receptor beta chains came from one sample sequenced in a study of regulatory T cells in long-lasting Graves disease. Sequencing libraries for TCR beta were prepared with iRepertoire HTBI primers and Arm-PCR of CDR3 regions. TCRdb called the multiplex PCR reads again in MiXCR, with one record for every CDR3 protein. This repertoire shows about 470,000 distinct CDR3 sequences, less than 25% found once; its top ten account for 7% to 10%. Time point denoted: persistent/refractory GD, antithyroid drugs over 5 years with positive TRAb. Construction of the TCR library relied on RNA isolated from PBMCs. The sample consisted of peripheral blood mononuclear cells (PBMCs), taken when the disease was refractory, from a patient treated with antithyroid drugs. The receptor set was obtained from a female donor with Graves disease.

V usage is TRBV7-9 and J usage is TRBJ2-7; TRBD1 matches at 9 bases. Germline V gene data show CDR1 as SEHNR and CDR2 as FQNEAQ (reference sequence). After removal of 5 bases from V and 6 bases from J, the junction contained 17 bases not matched to a gene. The CDR3 is 17 amino acids. Here the CDR3 DNA reads TGTGCCAGCAGCCATCCGGGACAGGGTTACAAAATGGGCGAGCAGTACTTC. It specifies CASSHPGQGYKMGEQYF.

Ten or more counts support this clonotype. V gene TRBV29-1 combines with J gene TRBJ2-5; D is unresolved. This CDR3 contains 13 residues. V was cut by 7 bases and J by 6 bases, with 18 bases left in between. Per the germline V gene, CDR1 is SQVTM and CDR2 is ANQGSEA. CDR3 sequence reads: CSARVTQEQTQYF. CDR3 in DNA: TGCAGCGCCAGAGTAACCCAAGAGCAGACCCAGTACTTC.

Of note for this clonotype: This may stem from a read error, because a much larger clone lies one nucleotide away. The rearrangement uses TRBV29-1 and TRBJ1-5, with TRBD1 matching over 7 bases. CDR3 length: 13 residues. Germline V gene lookup returns CDR1 SQVTM and CDR2 ANQGSEA. The CDR3 loop is CSAVRGLGQPRHF. CDR3 in DNA: TGCAGCGCCGTAAGGGGGCTGGGTCAGCCCCGGCATTTT.

In its sample, this clonotype was seen many times. The chain has TRBV7-8 and TRBJ1-4; the D is unclear. This CDR3 region has 15 residues. Germline CDR1 SGHVS, CDR2 FQNEAQ. With 8 bases removed from V and 8 bases from J, the gap between germline ends came to 21 bases. Here the CDR3 reads CASGAAAGVGEKLFF. The CDR3 DNA reads as TGTGCCAGCGGAGCCGCGGCCGGGGTCGGAGAAAAACTGTTTTTT.

The rearrangement uses TRBV4-1 and TRBJ2-5; D gene uncertain. Germline V gene sequence: CDR1 MGHRA, CDR2 YSYEKL. This CDR3 comprises 14 residues. Deletions cut 1 base from V and 1 base from J, with 7 bases between. The CDR3 nucleotides are TGCGCCAGCAGCCAAGGACACACCCAAGAGACCCAGTACTTC. It translates to CASSQGHTQETQYF.

This clonotype was recorded many times. This chain uses TRBV6-5 with TRBJ1-1, with 11 bases that match TRBD1. In germline, CDR1 is MNHEY, CDR2 SVGAGI. The CDR3 is 16 residues long. V was pared by 2 bases and J by 7 bases, with 9 bases of the junction left unmatched. CDR3 DNA: TGTGCCAGCAGTTACGGACAGGGGGCCCCTGCCCATGAAGCTTTCTTT. Encoded protein: CASSYGQGAPAHEAFF.

The chain combines TRBV2 with TRBJ1-6; D may be TRBD1 (5 bases). CDR1 and CDR2 (germline): SNHLY, FYNNEI. CDR3 size: 14 residues. With 4 bases removed from V and 7 bases from J, the gap between germline ends came to 11 bases. The CDR3 reads CASSGDGINSPLHF. Written as DNA, the CDR3 is TGTGCCAGCAGTGGGGACGGGATAAATTCACCCCTCCACTTT.

This clonotype was detected only a few times. This chain uses TRBV5-6 with TRBJ1-6; 10 positions match TRBD1. The CDR3 loop spans 17 amino acids. The V gene end was trimmed by 2 bases and the J gene end by 11 bases; junction bases not matched to a gene: 13. The germline gives CDR1 SGHDT, CDR2 YYEEEE. CDR3 sequence (DNA): TGTGCCAGCAGCTTTTACCGGGACAGGGGAAGAGGACCACCCCTCCACTTT. This codes for CASSFYRDRGRGPPLHF.